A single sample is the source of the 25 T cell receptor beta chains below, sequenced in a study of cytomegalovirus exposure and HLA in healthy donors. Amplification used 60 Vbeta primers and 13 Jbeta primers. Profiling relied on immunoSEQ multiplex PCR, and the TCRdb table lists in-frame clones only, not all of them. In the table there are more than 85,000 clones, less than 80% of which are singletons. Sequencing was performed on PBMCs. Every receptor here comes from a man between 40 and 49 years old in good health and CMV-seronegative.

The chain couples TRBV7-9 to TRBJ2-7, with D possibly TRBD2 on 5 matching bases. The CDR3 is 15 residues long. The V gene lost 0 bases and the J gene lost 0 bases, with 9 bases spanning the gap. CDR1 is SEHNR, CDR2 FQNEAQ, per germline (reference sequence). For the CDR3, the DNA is TGTGCCAGCAGCTTAGCGAGACGGGGCTCCTACGAGCAGTACTTC. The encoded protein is CASSLARRGSYEQYF.

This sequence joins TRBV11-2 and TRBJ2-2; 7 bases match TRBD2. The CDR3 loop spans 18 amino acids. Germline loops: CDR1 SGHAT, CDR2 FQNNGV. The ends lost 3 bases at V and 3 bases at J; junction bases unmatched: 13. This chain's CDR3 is CASSFDPESGAHTGELFF. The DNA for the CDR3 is TGTGCCAGCAGCTTCGACCCGGAAAGCGGGGCTCACACCGGGGAGCTGTTTTTT.

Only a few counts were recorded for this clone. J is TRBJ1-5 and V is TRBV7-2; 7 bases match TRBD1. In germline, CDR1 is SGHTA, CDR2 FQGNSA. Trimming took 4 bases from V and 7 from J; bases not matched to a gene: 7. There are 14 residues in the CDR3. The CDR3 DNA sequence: TGTGCCAGCAGCTCAAGACAGGGTGAACAGCCCCAGCATTTT. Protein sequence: CASSSRQGEQPQHF.

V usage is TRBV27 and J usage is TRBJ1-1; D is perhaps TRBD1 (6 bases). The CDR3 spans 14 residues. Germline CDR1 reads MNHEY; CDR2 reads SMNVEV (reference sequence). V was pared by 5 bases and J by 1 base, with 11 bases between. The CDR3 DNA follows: TGTGCCAGCAGTCCCCAGGGGACGAACACTGAAGCTTTCTTT. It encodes CASSPQGTNTEAFF.

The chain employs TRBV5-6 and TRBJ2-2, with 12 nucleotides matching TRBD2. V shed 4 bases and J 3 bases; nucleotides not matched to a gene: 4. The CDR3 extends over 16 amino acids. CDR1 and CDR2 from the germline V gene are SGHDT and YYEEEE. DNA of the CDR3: TGTGCCAGCAGCCGGAGACTAGCGGGGGACACCGGGGAGCTGTTTTTT. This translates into CASSRRLAGDTGELFF.

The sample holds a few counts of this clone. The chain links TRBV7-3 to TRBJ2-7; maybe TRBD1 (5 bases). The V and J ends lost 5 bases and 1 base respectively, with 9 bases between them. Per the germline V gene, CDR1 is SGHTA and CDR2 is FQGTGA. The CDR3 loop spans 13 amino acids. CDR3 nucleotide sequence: TGTGCCAGCAGCCCAGGACATTCCTACGAGCAGTACTTC. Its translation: CASSPGHSYEQYF.

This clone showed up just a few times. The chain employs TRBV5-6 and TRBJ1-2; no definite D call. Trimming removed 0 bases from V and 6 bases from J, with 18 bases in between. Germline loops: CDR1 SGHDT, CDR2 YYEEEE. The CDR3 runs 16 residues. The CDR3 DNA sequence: TGTGCCAGCAGCTTGGCCCTTTCGGTATTTTTCGATGGCTACACCTTC. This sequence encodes CASSLALSVFFDGYTF.

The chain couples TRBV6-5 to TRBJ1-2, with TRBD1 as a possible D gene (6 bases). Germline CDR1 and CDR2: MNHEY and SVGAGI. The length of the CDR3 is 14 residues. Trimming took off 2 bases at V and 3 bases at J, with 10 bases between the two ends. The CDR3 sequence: CASSYGGWDYGYTF. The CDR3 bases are TGTGCCAGCAGTTACGGGGGCTGGGACTATGGCTACACCTTC.

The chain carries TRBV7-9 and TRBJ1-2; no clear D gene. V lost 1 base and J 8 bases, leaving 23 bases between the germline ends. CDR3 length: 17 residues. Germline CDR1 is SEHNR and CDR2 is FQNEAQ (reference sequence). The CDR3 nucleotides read TGTGCCAGCAGCTTAGTACTAGAATTCTCGGCCCATAAAGGCTACACCTTC. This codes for CASSLVLEFSAHKGYTF.

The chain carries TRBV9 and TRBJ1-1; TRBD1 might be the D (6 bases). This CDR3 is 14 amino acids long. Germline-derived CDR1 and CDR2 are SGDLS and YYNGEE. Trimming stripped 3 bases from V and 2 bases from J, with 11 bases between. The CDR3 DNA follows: TGTGCCAGCAGCGCCCAACAGGGTAACACTGAAGCTTTCTTT. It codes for CASSAQQGNTEAFF.

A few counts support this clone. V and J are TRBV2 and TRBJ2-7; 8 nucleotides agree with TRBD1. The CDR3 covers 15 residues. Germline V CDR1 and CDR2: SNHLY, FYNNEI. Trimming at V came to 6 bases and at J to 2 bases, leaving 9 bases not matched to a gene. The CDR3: CASSAGTGGAYEQYF. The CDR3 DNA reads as TGTGCCAGCAGCGCCGGGACAGGTGGGGCCTACGAGCAGTACTTC.

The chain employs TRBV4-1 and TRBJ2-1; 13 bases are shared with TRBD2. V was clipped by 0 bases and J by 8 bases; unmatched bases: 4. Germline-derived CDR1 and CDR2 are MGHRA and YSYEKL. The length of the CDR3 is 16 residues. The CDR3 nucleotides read TGCGCCAGCAGCCAAGATCCCGGACTAGCGGGGGATGAGCAGTTCTTC. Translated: CASSQDPGLAGDEQFF.

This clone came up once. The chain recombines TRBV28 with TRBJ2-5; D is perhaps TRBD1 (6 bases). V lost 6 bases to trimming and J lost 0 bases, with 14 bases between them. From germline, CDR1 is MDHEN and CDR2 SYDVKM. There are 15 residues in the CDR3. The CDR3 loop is CASRQGGTYQETQYF. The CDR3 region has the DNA TGTGCCAGCAGACAAGGGGGAACGTACCAAGAGACCCAGTACTTC. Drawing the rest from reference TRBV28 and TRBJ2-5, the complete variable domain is DVKVTQSSRYLVKRTGEKVFLECVQDMDHENMFWYRQDPGLGLRLIYFSYDVKMKEKGDIPEGYSVSREKKERFSLILESASTNQTSMYLCASRQGGTYQETQYFGPGTRLLVL.

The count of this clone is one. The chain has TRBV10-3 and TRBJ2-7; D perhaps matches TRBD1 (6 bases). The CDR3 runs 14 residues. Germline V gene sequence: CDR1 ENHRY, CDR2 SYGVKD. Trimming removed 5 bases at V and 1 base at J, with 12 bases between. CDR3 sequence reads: CAISNREPSYEQYF. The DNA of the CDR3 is TGTGCCATCAGTAACAGGGAACCTTCCTACGAGCAGTACTTC.

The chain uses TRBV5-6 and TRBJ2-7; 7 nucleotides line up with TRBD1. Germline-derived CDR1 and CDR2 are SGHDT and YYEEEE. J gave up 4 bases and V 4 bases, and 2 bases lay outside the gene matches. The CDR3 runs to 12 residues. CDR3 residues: CASSAGGYEQYF. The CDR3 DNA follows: TGTGCCAGCAGCGCAGGGGGTTACGAGCAGTACTTC.

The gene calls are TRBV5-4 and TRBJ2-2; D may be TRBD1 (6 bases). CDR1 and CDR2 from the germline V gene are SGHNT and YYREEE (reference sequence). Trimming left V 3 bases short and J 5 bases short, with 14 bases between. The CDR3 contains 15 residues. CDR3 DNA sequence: TGTGCCAGCAGCTCAGGGGCCGCCGGGACCGGGGAGCTGTTTTTT. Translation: CASSSGAAGTGELFF.

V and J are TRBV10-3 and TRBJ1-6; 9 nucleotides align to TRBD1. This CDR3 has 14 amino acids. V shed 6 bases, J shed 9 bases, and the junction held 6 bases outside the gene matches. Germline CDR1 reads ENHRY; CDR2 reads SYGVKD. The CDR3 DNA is TGTGCCATCAGACCGGGACAGGGAGCTTCACCCCTCCACTTT. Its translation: CAIRPGQGASPLHF.

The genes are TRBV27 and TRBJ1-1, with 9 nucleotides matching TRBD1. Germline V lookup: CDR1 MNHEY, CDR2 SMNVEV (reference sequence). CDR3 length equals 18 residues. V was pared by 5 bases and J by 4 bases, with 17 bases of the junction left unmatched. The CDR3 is CASSTSWTGDRDFTEAFF. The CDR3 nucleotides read TGTGCCAGCAGTACATCGTGGACAGGGGACCGGGATTTCACTGAAGCTTTCTTT.

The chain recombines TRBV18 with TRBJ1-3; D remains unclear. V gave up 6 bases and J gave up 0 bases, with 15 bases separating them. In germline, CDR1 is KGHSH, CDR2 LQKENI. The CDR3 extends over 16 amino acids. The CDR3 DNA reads TGTGCCAGCTCCGCCTCCGCCGGTGGCTCTGGAAACACCATATATTTT. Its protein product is CASSASAGGSGNTIYF.

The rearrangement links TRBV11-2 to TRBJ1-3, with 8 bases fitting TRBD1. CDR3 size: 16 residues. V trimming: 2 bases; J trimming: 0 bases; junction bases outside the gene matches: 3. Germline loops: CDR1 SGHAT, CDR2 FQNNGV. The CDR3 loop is CASSLFTGGSGNTIYF. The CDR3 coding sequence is TGTGCCAGCAGCTTATTTACAGGGGGCTCTGGAAACACCATATATTTT.

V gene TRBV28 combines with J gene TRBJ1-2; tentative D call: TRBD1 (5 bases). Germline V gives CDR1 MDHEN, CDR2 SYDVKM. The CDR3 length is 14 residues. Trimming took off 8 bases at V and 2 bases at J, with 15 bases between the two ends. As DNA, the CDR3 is TGTGCCAGCCACGTCGCAGGGCAGAACTATGGCTACACCTTC. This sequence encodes CASHVAGQNYGYTF.

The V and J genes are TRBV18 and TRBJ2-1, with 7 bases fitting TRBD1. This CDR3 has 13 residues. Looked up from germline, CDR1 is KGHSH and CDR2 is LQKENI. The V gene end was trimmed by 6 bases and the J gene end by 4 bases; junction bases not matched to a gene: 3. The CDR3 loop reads CASSQTGYNEQFF. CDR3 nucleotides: TGTGCCAGCTCGCAGACAGGGTACAATGAGCAGTTCTTC.

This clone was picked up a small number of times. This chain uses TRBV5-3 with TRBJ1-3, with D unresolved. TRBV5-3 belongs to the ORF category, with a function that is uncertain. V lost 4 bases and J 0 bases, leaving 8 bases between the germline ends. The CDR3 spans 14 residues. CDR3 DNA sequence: TGTGCCAGAAGCCCGTCCCCCTCTGGAAACACCATATATTTT. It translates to CARSPSPSGNTIYF.

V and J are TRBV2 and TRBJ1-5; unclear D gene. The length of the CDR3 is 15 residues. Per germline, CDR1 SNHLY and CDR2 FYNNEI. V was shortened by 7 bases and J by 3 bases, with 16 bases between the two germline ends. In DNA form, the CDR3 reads TGTGCCAGCATGGGCGGGCGCGGCCCCAATCAGCCCCAGCATTTT. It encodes CASMGGRGPNQPQHF.

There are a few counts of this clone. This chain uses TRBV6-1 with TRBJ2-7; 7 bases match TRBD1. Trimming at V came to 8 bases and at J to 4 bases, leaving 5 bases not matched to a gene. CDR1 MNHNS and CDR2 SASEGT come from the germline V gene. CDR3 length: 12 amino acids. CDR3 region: CASVRQGYEQYF. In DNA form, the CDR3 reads TGTGCCAGCGTCCGACAGGGTTACGAGCAGTACTTC.